The T cell receptor (beta chain) described here comes from a study of blood T cell repertoires in COVID-19. Study as a whole: Acute and convalescent COVID-19 specimens originated in the United States, Italy and Spain.

The protocol was immunoSEQ multiplex PCR, while the TCRdb copy is restricted to in-frame clones and leaves out a portion. The table includes 100,000 to 110,000 clones, just over 90% detected once. V lost 3 bases to trimming and J lost 8 bases, with 22 bases between them. The CDR3 is 16 residues long. Looked up from germline, CDR1 is MGHRA and CDR2 is YSYEKL. The source is a man aged 50 or older with active COVID-19. Sequenced: peripheral blood. The chain employs TRBV4-1 and TRBJ1-2; perhaps TRBD1 as D (5 bases). The CDR3 here is CASSQVARGTFRGYTF. The CDR3, as DNA: TGCGCCAGCAGCCAGGTCGCACGGGGGACCTTTAGAGGCTACACCTTC.